The clone carrying this T cell receptor (beta chain) was counted between two and nine times. What it recognizes is unknown. Regions amplified from RNA transcripts were the TCR beta CDR3 regions. HTBI primers were the set used in a first-round RT-PCR of the TCR CDR3. TCRdb independently ran MiXCR on the multiplex PCR reads; one entry per CDR3 protein. The sample holds over 650,000 distinct CDR3 sequences, over 15% seen once. These patients, aged 18 to 65, had recently diagnosed hyperthyroidism lasting under 2 months. V was clipped by 0 bases and J by 6 bases; unmatched bases: 5. From germline, CDR1 is MNHEY and CDR2 SVGEGT. The CDR3 sequence is 16 residues long. The data are from a study of T cells in Graves' hyperthyroidism and ophthalmopathy. The wider study: Peripheral blood draws took place at initial diagnosis, ahead of any treatment. Findings and caveats of the study: Within blood appeared most thyroid clonotypes that had expanded above 0.001. Prediction of ophthalmopathy progression came a median approximately 6 months pre-onset.

Input material: blood. This chain joins TRBV6-2 or TRBV6-3 and TRBJ2-1; 10 bases fit TRBD2. The source of this sequence is a young man with Graves' hyperthyroidism. CDR3: CASSYSGLADLNEQFF. The CDR3 bases are TGTGCCAGCAGTTACTCCGGACTAGCGGACCTCAATGAGCAGTTCTTC.